This TCR beta chain is drawn from a study of cytomegalovirus exposure and HLA in healthy donors. Profiling relied on immunoSEQ multiplex PCR, and the TCRdb table lists in-frame clones only, not all of them. The table lists about 220,000 clones, approximately 88% of them singletons. The V gene lost 10 bases and the J gene lost 4 bases, with 20 bases spanning the gap. CDR3 size: 15 residues. Germline CDR1 MGHDK, CDR2 SYGVNS. Sequenced input: PBMCs. The chain links TRBV25-1 to TRBJ2-1, with D uncertain. The sequence derives from a young woman in good health and CMV-seropositive. CDR3 nucleotide sequence: TGTGCCACCTCGGGCTCCCACGGATTTTACAATGAGCAGTTCTTC. Amino acids: CATSGSHGFYNEQFF.